This T cell receptor (beta chain) emerged from a study of monozygotic twins with inflammatory bowel disease. TCRdb re-called the 5' RACE reads and catalogs CDR3 proteins one per entry, DNA excluded. In total, the table holds approximately 160,000 distinct CDR3 sequences. The CDR3 extends over 15 amino acids. Germline CDR1 is MDHEN and CDR2 is SYDVKM. Sequenced material: blood. The rearrangement joins TRBV28 to TRBJ2-5; TCRdb reports TRBD1, a call that lacks DNA to check it against. This TCR derives from a human donor with ulcerative colitis or Crohn's disease, or a healthy co-twin of an affected twin (not recorded which). The CDR3 spells CASSTTGGSGETQYF.